A single TCR beta chain is shown here with its context. Its antigen remains unidentified. Repertoires were generated with immunoSEQ multiplex PCR, while TCRdb's copy carries only in-frame clones and drops some. Among over 85,000 clones listed, 93% were seen once. The entry originates in a study of Tregs in tolerant kidney transplant recipients. Regarding the study as a whole: Nucleotide sequences could not be compared across some patients' samples due to primer changes.

Unstimulated Tregs (CD4+CD25+CD127-) and CD4+CD25- non-Tregs were sorted from PBMCs. Material: CD4+ T cells from blood, obtained before the transplant. This TCR derives from a human donor who received a combined kidney and bone marrow transplant.

The CDR3 DNA reads TGTGCCTGGAGTGTAAAGGGAGGAGGCTACAATGAGCAGTTCTTC. Its translation: CAWSVKGGGYNEQFF. The chain carries TRBV30 and TRBJ2-1; D perhaps matches TRBD2 (6 bases). Germline-derived CDR1 and CDR2 are GTSNPN and SVGIG (reference sequence). V was trimmed by 0 bases and J by 3 bases, leaving 12 bases between them. The CDR3 has 15 residues.